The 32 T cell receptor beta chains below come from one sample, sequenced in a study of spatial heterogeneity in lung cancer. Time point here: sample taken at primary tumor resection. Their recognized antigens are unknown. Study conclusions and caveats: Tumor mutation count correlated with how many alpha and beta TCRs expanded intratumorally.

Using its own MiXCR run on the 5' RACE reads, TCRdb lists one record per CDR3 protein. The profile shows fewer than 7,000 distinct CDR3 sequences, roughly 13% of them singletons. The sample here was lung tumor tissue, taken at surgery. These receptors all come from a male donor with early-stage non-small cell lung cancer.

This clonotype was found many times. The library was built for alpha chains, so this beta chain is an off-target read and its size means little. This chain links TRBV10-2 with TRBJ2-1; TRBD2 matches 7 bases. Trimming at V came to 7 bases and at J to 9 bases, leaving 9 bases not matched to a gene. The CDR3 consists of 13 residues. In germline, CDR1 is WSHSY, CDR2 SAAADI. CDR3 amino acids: CASTGGTGGEQFF. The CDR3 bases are TGCGCCAGCACCGGCGGAACGGGGGGTGAGCAGTTCTTC.

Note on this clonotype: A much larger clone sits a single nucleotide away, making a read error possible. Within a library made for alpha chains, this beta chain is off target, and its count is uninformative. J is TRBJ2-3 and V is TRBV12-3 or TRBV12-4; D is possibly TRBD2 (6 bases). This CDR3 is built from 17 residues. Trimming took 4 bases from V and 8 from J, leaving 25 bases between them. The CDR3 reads CASSYSMVAEVEGTQYF. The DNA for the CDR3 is TGTGCCAGCAGTTACTCGATGGTAGCGGAAGTTGAGGGTACGCAGTATTTT.

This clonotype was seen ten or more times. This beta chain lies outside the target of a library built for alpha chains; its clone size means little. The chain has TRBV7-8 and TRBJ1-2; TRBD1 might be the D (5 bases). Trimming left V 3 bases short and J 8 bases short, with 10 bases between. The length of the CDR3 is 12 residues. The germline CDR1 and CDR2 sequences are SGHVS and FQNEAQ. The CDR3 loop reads CASSLVGDGYTF. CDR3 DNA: TGTGCCAGCAGCTTGGTAGGGGACGGCTACACCTTC. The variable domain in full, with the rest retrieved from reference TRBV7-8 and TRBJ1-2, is GAGVSQSPRYKVAKRGQDVALRCDPISGHVSLFWYQQALGQGPEFLTYFQNEAQLDKSGLPSDRFFAERPEGSVSTLKIQRTQQEDSAVYLCASSLVGDGYTFGSGTRLTVV.

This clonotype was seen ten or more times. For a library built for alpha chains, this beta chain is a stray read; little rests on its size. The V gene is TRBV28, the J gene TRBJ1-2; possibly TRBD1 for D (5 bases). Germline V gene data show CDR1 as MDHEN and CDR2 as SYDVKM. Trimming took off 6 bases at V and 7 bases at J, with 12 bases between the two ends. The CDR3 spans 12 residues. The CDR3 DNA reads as TGTGCCAGCAGCAGCCCGGGACCTGGCTACACCTTC. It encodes CASSSPGPGYTF.

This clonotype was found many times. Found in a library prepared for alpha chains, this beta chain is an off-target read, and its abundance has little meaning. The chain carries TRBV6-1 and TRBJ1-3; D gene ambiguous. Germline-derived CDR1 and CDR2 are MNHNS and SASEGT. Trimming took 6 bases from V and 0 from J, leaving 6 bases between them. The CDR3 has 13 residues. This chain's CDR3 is CASSGRSGNTIYF. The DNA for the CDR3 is TGTGCCAGCAGCGGGCGCTCTGGAAACACCATATATTTT.

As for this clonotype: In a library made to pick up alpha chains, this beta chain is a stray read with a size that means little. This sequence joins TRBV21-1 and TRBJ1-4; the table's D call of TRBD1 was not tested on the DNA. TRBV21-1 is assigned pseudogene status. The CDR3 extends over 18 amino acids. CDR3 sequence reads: CASSKVRQGGDSNEKLFF. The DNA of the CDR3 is TGTGCCAGCAGCAAAGTTAGACAGGGGGGTGATTCTAATGAAAAACTGTTTTTT.

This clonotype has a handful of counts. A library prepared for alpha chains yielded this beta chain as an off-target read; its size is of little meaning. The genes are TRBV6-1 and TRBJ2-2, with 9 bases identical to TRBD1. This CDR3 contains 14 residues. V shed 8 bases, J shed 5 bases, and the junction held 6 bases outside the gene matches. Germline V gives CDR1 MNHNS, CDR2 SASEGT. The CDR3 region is CASGTGGATGELFF. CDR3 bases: TGTGCCAGCGGAACAGGGGGCGCAACCGGGGAGCTGTTTTTT.

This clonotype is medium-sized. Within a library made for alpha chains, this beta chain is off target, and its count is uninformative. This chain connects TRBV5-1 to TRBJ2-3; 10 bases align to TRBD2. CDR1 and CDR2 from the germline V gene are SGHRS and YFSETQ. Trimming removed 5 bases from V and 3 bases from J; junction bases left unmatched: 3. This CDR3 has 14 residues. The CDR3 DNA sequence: TGCGCCAGCAGGACTAGCGGGCGAACAGATACGCAGTATTTT. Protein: CASRTSGRTDTQYF.

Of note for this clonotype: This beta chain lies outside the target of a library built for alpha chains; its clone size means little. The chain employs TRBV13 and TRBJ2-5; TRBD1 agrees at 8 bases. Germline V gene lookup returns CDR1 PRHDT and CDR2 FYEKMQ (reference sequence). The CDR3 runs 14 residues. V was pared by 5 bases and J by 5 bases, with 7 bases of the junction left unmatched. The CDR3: CASSRGQGGETQYF. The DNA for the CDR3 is TGTGCCAGCAGCCGTGGACAGGGTGGGGAGACCCAGTACTTC.

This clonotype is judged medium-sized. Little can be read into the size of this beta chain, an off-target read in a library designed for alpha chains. Here the CDR3 DNA reads TGCGCCAGCAGCTTACAGGGTATCAATGAGCAGTTCTTC. Protein: CASSLQGINEQFF. The chain combines TRBV5-1 with TRBJ2-1; TRBD1 is a possible D gene (6 bases). Trimming removed 2 bases from V and 6 bases from J, with 9 bases in between. Germline CDR1 reads SGHRS; CDR2 reads YFSETQ. The CDR3 loop spans 13 amino acids.

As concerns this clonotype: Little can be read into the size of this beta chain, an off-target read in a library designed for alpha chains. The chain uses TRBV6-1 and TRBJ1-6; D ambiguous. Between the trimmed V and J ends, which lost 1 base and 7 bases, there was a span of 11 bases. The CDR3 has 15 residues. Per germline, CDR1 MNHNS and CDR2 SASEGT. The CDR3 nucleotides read TGTGCCAGCAGTGAAGGGGTCGGATGGAATTCACCCCTCCACTTT. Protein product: CASSEGVGWNSPLHF.

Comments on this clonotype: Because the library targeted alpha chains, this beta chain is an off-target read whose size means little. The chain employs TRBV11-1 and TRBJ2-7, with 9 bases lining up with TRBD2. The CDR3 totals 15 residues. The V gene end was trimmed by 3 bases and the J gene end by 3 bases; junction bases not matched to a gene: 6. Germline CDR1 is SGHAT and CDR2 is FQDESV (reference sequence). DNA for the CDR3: TGTGCCAGCAGCTTGGGTAGCGGGAGCCTCTACGAGCAGTACTTC. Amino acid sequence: CASSLGSGSLYEQYF.

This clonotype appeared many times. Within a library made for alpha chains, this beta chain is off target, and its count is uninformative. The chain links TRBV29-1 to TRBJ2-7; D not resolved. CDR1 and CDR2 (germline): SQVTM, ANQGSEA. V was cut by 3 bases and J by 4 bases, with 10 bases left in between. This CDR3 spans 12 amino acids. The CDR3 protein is CSVEEKKYEQYF. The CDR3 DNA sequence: TGCAGCGTTGAGGAGAAGAAATACGAGCAGTACTTC.

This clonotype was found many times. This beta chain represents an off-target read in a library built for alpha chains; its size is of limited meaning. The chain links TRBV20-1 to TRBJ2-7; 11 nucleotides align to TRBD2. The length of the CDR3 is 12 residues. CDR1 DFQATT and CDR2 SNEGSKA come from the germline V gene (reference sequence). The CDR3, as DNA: TGCAGGATTAGCGGGAGGGACTACGAGCAGTACTTC. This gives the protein CRISGRDYEQYF.

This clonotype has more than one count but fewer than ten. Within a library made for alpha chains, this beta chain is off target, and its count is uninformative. Here the CDR3 reads CASSLTGGNEKLFF. The DNA of the CDR3 is TGTGCCAGCAGCTTGACAGGGGGTAATGAAAAACTGTTTTTT. The chain uses TRBV5-4 and TRBJ1-4, with 8 bases lining up with TRBD1. Losses at the gene ends were 1 base for V and 4 bases for J; bases not matched to a gene: 0. Per the germline V gene, CDR1 is SGHNT and CDR2 is YYREEE (reference sequence). CDR3 length equals 14 residues.

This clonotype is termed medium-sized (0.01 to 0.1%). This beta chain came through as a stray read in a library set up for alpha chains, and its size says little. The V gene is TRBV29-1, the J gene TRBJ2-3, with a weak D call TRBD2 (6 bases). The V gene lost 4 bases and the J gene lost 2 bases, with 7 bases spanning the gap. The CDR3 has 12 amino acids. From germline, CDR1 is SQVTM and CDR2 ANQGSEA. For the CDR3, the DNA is TGCAGCGTTGGGACTACCACAGATACGCAGTATTTT. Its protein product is CSVGTTTDTQYF.

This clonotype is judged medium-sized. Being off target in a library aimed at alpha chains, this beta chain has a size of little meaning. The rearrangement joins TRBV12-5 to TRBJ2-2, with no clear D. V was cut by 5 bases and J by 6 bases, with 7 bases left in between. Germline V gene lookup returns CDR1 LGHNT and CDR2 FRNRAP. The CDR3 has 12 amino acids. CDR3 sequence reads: CASGLTPGELFF. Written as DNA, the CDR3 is TGTGCTAGTGGTCTCACACCCGGGGAGCTGTTTTTT. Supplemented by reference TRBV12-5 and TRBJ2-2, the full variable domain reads DARVTQTPRHKVTEMGQEVTMRCQPILGHNTVFWYRQTMMQGLELLAYFRNRAPLDDSGMPKDRFSAEMPDATLATLKIQPSEPRDSAVYFCASGLTPGELFFGEGSRLTVL.

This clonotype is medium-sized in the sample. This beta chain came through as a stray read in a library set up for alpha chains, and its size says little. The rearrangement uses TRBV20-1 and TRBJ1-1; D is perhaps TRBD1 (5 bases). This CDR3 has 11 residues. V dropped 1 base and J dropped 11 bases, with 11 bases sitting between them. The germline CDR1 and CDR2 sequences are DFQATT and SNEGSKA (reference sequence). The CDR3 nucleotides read TGCAGTGCTAGAGGGGGGGACTGGGCTTTCTTT. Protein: CSARGGDWAFF.

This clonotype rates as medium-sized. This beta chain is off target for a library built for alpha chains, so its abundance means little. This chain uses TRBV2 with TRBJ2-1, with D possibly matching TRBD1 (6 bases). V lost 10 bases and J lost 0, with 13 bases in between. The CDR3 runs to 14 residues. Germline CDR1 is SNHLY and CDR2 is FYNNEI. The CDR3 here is CANFDRSSYNEQFF. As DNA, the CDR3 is TGTGCCAACTTTGACAGGAGCTCCTACAATGAGCAGTTCTTC.

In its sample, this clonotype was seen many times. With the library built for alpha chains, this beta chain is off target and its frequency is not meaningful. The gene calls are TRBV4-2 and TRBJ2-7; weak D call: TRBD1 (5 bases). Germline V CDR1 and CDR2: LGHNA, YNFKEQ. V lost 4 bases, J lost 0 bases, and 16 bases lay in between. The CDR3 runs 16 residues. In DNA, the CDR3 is TGTGCCAGCAGCCGTGGAACAGGCGAACTCTCCTACGAGCAGTACTTC. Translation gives CASSRGTGELSYEQYF.

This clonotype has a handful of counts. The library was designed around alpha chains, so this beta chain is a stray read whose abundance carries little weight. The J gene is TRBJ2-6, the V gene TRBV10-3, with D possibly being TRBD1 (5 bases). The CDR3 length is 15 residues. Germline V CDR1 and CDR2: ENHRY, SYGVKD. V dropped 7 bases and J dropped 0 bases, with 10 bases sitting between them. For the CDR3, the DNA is TGTGCCATCAAACCAGGGCTCTCTGGGGCCAACGTCCTGACTTTC. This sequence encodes CAIKPGLSGANVLTF.

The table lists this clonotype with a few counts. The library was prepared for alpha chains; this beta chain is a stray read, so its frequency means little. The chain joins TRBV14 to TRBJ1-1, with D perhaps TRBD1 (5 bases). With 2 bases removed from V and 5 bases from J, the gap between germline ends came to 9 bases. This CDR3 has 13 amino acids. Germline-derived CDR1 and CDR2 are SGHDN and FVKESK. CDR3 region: CASSQSGLTEAFF. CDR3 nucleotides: TGTGCCAGCAGCCAATCAGGGTTAACTGAAGCTTTCTTT.

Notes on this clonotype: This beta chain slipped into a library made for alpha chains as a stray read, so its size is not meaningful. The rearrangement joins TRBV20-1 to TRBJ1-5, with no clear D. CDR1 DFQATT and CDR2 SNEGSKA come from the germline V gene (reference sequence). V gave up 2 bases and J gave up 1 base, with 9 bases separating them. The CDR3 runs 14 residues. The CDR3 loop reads CSARLPESNQPQHF. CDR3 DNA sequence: TGCAGTGCTAGACTGCCCGAGAGCAATCAGCCCCAGCATTTT.

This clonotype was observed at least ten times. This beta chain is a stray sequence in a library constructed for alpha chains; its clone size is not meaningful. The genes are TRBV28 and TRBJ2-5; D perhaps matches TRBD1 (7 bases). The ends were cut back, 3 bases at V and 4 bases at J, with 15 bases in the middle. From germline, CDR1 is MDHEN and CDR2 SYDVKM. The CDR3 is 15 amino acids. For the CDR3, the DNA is TGTGCCAGCAGTTTTCCTCAGGGGGGTAGAGAGACCCAGTACTTC. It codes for CASSFPQGGRETQYF.

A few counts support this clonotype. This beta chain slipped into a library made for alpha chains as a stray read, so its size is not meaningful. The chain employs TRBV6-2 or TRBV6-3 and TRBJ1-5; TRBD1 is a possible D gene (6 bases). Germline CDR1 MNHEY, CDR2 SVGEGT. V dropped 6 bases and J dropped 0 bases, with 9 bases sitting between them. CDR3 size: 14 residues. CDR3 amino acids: CASSDRNSNQPQHF. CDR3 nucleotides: TGTGCCAGCAGCGACAGGAATAGCAATCAGCCCCAGCATTTT.

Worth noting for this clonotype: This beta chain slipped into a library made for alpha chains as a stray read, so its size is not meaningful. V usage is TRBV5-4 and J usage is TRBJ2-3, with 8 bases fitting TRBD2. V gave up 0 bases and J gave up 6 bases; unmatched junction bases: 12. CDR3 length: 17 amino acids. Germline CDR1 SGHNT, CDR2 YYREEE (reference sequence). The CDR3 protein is CASSLVGPGLGTDTQYF. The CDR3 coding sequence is TGTGCCAGCAGCTTGGTCGGGCCGGGACTAGGGACGGATACGCAGTATTTT.

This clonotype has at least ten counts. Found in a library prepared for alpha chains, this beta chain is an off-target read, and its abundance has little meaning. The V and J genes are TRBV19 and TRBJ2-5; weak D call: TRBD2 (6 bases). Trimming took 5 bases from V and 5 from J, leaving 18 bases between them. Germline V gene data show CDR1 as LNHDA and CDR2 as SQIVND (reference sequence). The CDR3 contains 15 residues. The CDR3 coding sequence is TGTGCCAGTAGTCGCGGGACTTTCAACGAGGAGACCCAGTACTTC. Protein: CASSRGTFNEETQYF.

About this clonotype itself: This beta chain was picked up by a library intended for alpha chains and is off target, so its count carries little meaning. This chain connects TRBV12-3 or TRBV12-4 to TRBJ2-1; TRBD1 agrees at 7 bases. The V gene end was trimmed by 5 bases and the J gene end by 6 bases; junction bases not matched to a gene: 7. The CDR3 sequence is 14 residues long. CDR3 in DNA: TGTGCCAGCAGTCCTTACGGGACAGTCAATGAGCAGTTCTTC. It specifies CASSPYGTVNEQFF.

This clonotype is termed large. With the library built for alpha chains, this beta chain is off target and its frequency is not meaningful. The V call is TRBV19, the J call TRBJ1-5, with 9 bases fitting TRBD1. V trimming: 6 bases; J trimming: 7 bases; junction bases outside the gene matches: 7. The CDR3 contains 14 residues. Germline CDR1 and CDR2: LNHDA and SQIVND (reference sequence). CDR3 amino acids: CASSLTGGAQPQHF. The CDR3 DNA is TGTGCCAGTAGCCTTACAGGGGGCGCGCAGCCCCAGCATTTT. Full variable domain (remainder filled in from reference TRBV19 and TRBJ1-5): DGGITQSPKYLFRKEGQNVTLSCEQNLNHDAMYWYRQDPGQGLRLIYYSQIVNDFQKGDIAEGYSVSREKKESFPLTVTSAQKNPTAFYLCASSLTGGAQPQHFGDGTRLSIL.

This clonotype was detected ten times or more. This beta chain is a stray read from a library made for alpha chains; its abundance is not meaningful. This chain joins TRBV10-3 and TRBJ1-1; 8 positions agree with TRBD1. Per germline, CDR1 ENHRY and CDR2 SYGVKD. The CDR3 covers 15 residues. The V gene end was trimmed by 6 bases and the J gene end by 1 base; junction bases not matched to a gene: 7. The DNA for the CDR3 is TGTGCCATCAGGAAGGACAGGGAAAGGAACACTGAAGCTTTCTTT. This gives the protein CAIRKDRERNTEAFF.

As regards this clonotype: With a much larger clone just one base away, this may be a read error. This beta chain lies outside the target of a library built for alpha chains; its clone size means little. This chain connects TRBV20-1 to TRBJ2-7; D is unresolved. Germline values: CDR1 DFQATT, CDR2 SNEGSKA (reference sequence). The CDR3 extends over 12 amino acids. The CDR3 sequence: CGANGRIYEQYF. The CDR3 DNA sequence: TGCGGTGCTAACGGACGGATCTACGAGCAGTACTTC.

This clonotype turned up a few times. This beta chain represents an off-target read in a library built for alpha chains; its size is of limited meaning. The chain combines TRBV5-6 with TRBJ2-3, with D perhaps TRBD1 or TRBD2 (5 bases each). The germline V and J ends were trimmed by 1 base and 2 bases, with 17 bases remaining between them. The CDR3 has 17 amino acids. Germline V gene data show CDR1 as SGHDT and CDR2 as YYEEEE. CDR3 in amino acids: CASSLSRDPFFTDTQYF. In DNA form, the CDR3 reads TGTGCCAGCAGCTTGAGCAGGGACCCTTTCTTCACAGATACGCAGTATTTT.